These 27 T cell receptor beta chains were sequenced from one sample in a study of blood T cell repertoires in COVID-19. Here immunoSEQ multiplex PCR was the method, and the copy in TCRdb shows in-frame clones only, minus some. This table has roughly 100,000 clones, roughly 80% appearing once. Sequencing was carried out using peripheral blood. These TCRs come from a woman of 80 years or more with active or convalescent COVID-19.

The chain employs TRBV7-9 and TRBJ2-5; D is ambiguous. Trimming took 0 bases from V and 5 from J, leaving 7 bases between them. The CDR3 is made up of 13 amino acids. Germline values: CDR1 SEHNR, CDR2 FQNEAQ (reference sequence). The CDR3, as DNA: TGTGCCAGCAGCTTAGCCTCCTACGAGACCCAGTACTTC. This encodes CASSLASYETQYF.

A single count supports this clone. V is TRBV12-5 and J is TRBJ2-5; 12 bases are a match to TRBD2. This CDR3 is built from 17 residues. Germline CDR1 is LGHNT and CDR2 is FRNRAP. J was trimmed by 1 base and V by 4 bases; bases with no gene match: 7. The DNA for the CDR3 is TGTGCTAGTGGTTCGGCCTGGACTAGCGGGGCCCAAGAGACCCAGTACTTC. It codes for CASGSAWTSGAQETQYF. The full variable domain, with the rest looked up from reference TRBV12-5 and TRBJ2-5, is DARVTQTPRHKVTEMGQEVTMRCQPILGHNTVFWYRQTMMQGLELLAYFRNRAPLDDSGMPKDRFSAEMPDATLATLKIQPSEPRDSAVYFCASGSAWTSGAQETQYFGPGTRLLVL.

CDR3 protein: CASSFRGNEKLFF. In nucleotides, the CDR3 is TGTGCCAGCAGTTTTCGGGGAAATGAAAAACTGTTTTTT. V is TRBV12-3 or TRBV12-4 and J is TRBJ1-4; D not certain. The CDR3 extends over 13 amino acids. Trimming took off 3 bases at V and 5 bases at J, with 7 bases between the two ends.

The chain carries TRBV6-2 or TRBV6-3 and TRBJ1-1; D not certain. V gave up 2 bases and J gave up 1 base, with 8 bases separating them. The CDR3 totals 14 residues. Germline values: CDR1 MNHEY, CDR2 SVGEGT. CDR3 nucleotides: TGTGCCAGCAGTTACGGTCTACCGAACACTGAAGCTTTCTTT. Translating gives CASSYGLPNTEAFF.

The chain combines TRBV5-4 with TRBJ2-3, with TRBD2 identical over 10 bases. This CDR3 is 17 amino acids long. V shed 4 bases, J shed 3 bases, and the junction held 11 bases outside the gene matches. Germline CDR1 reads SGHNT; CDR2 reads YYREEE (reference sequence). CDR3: CASSLTKRGGSTDTQYF. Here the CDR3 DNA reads TGTGCCAGCAGCCTTACGAAGCGGGGGGGTTCAACAGATACGCAGTATTTT.

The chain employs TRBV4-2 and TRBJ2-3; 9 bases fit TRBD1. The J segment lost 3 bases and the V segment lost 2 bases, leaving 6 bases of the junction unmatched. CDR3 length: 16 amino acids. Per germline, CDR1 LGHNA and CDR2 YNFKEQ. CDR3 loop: CASSQTGGAGTDTQYF. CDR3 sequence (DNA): TGTGCCAGCAGCCAAACAGGGGGCGCGGGTACAGATACGCAGTATTTT.

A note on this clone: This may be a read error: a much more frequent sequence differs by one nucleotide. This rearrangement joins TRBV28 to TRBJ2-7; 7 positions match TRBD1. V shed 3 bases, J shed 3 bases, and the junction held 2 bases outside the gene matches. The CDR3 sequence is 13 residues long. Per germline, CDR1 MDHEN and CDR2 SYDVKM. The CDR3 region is CASSFGTDYEQYF. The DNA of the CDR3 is TGTGCCAGCAGTTTTGGGACAGACTACGAGCAGTACTTC.

The CDR3 loop is CASSESWGLGGVGYTF. The CDR3, as DNA: TGTGCCAGCAGTGAATCTTGGGGACTCGGTGGTGTTGGCTACACCTTC. The genes are TRBV2 and TRBJ1-2; D possibly corresponds to TRBD1 (5 bases). The CDR3 consists of 16 residues. CDR1 is SNHLY, CDR2 FYNNEI, per germline. Trimming took off 2 bases at V and 7 bases at J, with 20 bases between the two ends.

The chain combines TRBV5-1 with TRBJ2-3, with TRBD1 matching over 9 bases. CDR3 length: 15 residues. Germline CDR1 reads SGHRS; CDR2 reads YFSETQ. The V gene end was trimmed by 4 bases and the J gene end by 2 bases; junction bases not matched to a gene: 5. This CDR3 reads CASSHGTGFTDTQYF. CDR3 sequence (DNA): TGCGCCAGCAGCCACGGGACAGGGTTCACAGATACGCAGTATTTT.

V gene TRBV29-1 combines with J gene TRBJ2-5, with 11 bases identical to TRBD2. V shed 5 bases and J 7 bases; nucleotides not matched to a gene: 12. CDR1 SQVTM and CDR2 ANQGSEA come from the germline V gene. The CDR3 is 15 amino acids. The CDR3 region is CSVQTGTSGMATQYF. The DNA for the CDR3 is TGCAGCGTTCAAACCGGGACTAGCGGCATGGCGACCCAGTACTTC.

The CDR3 DNA reads as TGTGCCAGCAGCCCTCAGTCCTCTGGGGAGCTGTTTTTT. Protein: CASSPQSSGELFF. This chain joins TRBV3-1 (or the pseudogene TRBV3-2) and TRBJ2-2; no definite D call. The CDR3 is 13 amino acids. Trimming shortened V by 4 bases and J by 8 bases, and 11 bases separated the two germline ends. CDR1 and CDR2 (germline): LGHDT, YNNKEL (reference sequence).

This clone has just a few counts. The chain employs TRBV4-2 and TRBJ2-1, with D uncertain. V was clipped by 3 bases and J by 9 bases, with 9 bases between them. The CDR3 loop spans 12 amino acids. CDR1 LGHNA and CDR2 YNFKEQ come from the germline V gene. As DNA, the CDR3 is TGTGCCAGCAGCCAGACGGGTGGTGAGCAGTTCTTC. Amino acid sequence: CASSQTGGEQFF.

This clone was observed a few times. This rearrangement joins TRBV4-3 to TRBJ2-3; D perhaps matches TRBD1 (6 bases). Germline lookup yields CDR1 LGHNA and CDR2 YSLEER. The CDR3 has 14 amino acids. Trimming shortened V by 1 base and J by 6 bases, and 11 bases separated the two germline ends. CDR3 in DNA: TGCGCCAGCAGCCAAGCGGGGACACGGGATACGCAGTATTTT. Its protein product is CASSQAGTRDTQYF.

In nucleotides, the CDR3 is TGTGCCAGCAGCTTAGGGACTAGCGGGAGTGAGACCCAGTACTTC. Its translation: CASSLGTSGSETQYF. This chain links TRBV7-9 with TRBJ2-5; 13 bases agree with TRBD2. The CDR3 totals 15 residues. V trimming: 1 base; J trimming: 5 bases; junction bases outside the gene matches: 1. CDR1 is SEHNR and CDR2 is FQNEAQ in the germline V gene (reference sequence).

The CDR3 spells CAWSASWASQTGELFF. For the CDR3, the DNA is TGTGCCTGGAGCGCATCATGGGCCAGTCAGACCGGGGAGCTGTTTTTT. The chain carries TRBV30 and TRBJ2-2, with D unresolved. The CDR3 runs 16 residues. Trimming pared 3 bases from V and 5 bases from J, leaving 19 bases between. The germline V gene encodes CDR1 GTSNPN and CDR2 SVGIG (reference sequence).

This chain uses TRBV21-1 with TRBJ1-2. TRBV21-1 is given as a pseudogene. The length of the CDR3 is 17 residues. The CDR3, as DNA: TGTGCCAGCAGCAAAGGGCGCGGGGGGGCGTCAAACTATGGCTACACCTTC. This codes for CASSKGRGGASNYGYTF.

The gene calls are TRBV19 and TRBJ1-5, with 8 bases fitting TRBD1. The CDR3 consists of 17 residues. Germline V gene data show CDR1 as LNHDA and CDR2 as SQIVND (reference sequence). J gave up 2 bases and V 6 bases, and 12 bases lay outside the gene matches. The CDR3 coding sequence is TGTGCCAGTAGCCCAGAAAGGAAACAGGGGGGCAATCAGCCCCAGCATTTT. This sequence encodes CASSPERKQGGNQPQHF.

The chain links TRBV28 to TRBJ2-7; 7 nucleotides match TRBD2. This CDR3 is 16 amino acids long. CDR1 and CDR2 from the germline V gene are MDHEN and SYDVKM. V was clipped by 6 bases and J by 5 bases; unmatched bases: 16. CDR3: CASSGLVISYNHEQYF. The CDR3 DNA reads TGTGCCAGCAGCGGACTAGTAATATCTTATAACCACGAGCAGTACTTC.

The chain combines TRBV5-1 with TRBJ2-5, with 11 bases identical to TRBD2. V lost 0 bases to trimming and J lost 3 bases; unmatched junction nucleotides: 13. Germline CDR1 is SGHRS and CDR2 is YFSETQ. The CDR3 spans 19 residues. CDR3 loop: CASSLGNTNLAGGKETQYF. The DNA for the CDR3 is TGCGCCAGCAGCTTGGGGAACACAAATTTAGCGGGAGGGAAAGAGACCCAGTACTTC.

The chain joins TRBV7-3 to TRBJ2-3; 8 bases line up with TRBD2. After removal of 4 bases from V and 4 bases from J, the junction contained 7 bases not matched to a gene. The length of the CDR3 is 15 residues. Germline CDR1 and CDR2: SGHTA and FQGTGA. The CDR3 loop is CASSSSGTRADTQYF. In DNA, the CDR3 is TGTGCCAGCAGCTCTTCCGGGACTAGGGCAGATACGCAGTATTTT.

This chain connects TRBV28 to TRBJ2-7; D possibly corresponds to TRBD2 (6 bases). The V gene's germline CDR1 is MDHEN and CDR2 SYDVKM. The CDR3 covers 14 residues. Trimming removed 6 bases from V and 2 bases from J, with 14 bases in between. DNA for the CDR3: TGTGCCAGCAGGTTCGGCGGGGCGACCTACGAGCAGTACTTC. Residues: CASRFGGATYEQYF.

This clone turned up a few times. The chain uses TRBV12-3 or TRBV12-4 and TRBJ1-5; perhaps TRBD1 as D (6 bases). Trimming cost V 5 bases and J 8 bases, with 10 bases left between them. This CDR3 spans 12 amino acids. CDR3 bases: TGTGCCAGCAGTACAGGGTTTGAGCCCCAGCATTTT. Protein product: CASSTGFEPQHF.

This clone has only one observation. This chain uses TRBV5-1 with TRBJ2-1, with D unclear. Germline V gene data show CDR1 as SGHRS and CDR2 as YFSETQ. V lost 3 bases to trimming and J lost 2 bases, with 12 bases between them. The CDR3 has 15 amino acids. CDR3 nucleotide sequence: TGCGCCAGCAGCTCAAGGTTTGAGGCCTACAATGAGCAGTTCTTC. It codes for CASSSRFEAYNEQFF.

The CDR3 nucleotides are TGTGCCATCAGTGGAGGAGGGTTTAGTTCCGGTGAGACCCAGTACTTC. Its translation is CAISGGGFSSGETQYF. The chain is built from TRBV10-3 and TRBJ2-5, with D perhaps TRBD2 (6 bases). CDR1 ENHRY and CDR2 SYGVKD come from the germline V gene. Trimming shortened V by 4 bases and J by 5 bases, and 20 bases separated the two germline ends. This CDR3 is 16 amino acids long.

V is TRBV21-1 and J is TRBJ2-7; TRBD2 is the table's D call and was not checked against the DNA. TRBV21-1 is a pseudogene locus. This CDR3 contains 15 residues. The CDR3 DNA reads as TGTGCCAGCAGCTCTCCGGGACTAGCGGTATACGAGCAGTACTTC. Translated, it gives CASSSPGLAVYEQYF.

The CDR3 region has the DNA TGTGCCAGCAGCTGGTCGGGGGAATGGAACACTGAAGCTTTCTTT. Amino acid sequence: CASSWSGEWNTEAFF. V and J are TRBV7-3 and TRBJ1-1; tentative D call: TRBD1 (5 bases). The ends were cut back, 4 bases at V and 1 base at J, with 13 bases in the middle. Germline CDR1 and CDR2: SGHTA and FQGTGA. This CDR3 is 15 amino acids long.

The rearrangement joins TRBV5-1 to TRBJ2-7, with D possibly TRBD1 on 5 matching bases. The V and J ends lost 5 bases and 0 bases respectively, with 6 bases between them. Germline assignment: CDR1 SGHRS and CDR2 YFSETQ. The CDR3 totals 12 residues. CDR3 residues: CASRQDSYEQYF. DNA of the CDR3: TGCGCCAGCAGACAGGACTCCTACGAGCAGTACTTC.